Shown below are 25 T cell receptor beta chains from a single sample sequenced in a study of blood T cell repertoires in COVID-19. Assay: immunoSEQ multiplex PCR; the TCRdb copy retains only in-frame clones and omits some. This table holds 150,000 to 200,000 clones, 80% to 90% found once. The material sequenced was peripheral blood. The source of these receptors is a man aged 60 to 69 with acute or convalescent COVID-19.

The CDR3 DNA sequence: TGTGCCATCAGTGTGGGACAGGGGGCGGCTGACTATGGCTACACCTTC. Its protein is CAISVGQGAADYGYTF. This chain connects TRBV10-3 to TRBJ1-2; TRBD1 agrees at 12 bases. The germline CDR1 and CDR2 sequences are ENHRY and SYGVKD. V lost 4 bases and J lost 3; bases outside the gene matches: 6. The length of the CDR3 is 16 residues.

This clone was observed once. V is TRBV7-6 and J is TRBJ2-2; 7 bases are a match to TRBD2. This CDR3 has 15 residues. V shed 2 bases and J 6 bases; nucleotides not matched to a gene: 6. Germline loops: CDR1 SGHVS, CDR2 FNYEAQ. The CDR3 loop reads CASSLSGGSSGELFF. The CDR3 bases are TGTGCCAGCAGCTTATCTGGCGGGAGCTCCGGGGAGCTGTTTTTT.

The chain employs TRBV4-1 and TRBJ2-5; 12 bases line up with TRBD2. The germline gives CDR1 MGHRA, CDR2 YSYEKL. The J segment lost 2 bases and the V segment lost 0 bases, leaving 13 bases of the junction unmatched. This CDR3 contains 20 residues. The CDR3 loop is CASSQDRGLAGNTAQETQYF. The CDR3 region has the DNA TGCGCCAGCAGCCAAGATCGGGGACTAGCGGGCAATACCGCTCAAGAGACCCAGTACTTC.

CDR3: CASTLTVVVNYGYTF. In nucleotides, the CDR3 is TGTGCCAGTACCCTTACTGTCGTCGTCAACTATGGCTACACCTTC. The chain recombines TRBV19 with TRBJ1-2; unclear D gene. Germline V gene sequence: CDR1 LNHDA, CDR2 SQIVND (reference sequence). The CDR3 is made up of 15 amino acids. Trimming cost V 7 bases and J 2 bases, with 17 bases left between them.

V is TRBV19 and J is TRBJ2-7; D is possibly TRBD2 (6 bases). Between the trimmed V and J ends, which lost 3 bases and 6 bases, there was a span of 9 bases. Germline V gene data show CDR1 as LNHDA and CDR2 as SQIVND (reference sequence). The CDR3 consists of 12 residues. The CDR3 loop reads CASSMPGGEQYF. The DNA of the CDR3 is TGTGCCAGTAGTATGCCCGGGGGCGAGCAGTACTTC.

The V call is TRBV28, the J call TRBJ2-2; 13 positions agree with TRBD2. The CDR3 covers 18 residues. CDR1 is MDHEN and CDR2 is SYDVKM in the germline V gene. V trimming: 2 bases; J trimming: 6 bases; junction bases outside the gene matches: 9. The DNA for the CDR3 is TGTGCCAGCAGTTTACGGCCCCCGGGACTAGCGGGACCCGGGGAGCTGTTTTTT. Encoded protein: CASSLRPPGLAGPGELFF.

This clone was detected once. J is TRBJ1-4 and V is TRBV7-2; TRBD1 might be the D (5 bases). CDR1 and CDR2 from the germline V gene are SGHTA and FQGNSA. Trimming removed 3 bases from V and 8 bases from J, with 16 bases in between. This CDR3 has 15 residues. The CDR3 DNA follows: TGTGCCAGCAGCTTTATAAACCTAGGGGCAGAAAAACTGTTTTTT. This encodes CASSFINLGAEKLFF. Complete variable domain (other parts from reference TRBV7-2 and TRBJ1-4): GAGVSQSPSNKVTEKGKDVELRCDPISGHTALYWYRQSLGQGLEFLIYFQGNSAPDKSGLPSDRFSAERTGGSVSTLTIQRTQQEDSAVYLCASSFINLGAEKLFFGSGTQLSVL.

For the CDR3, the DNA is TGTGCCAGCAGCCAAACAGGGGGCATTGAAGCTTTCTTT. The encoded protein is CASSQTGGIEAFF. The chain couples TRBV12-3 or TRBV12-4 to TRBJ1-1, with 9 bases lining up with TRBD1. V shed 6 bases and J 7 bases; nucleotides not matched to a gene: 6. CDR3 length: 13 residues.

About this clone itself: Other DNA sequences in this specimen translate into the identical CDR3. The J gene is TRBJ2-1, the V gene TRBV9; tentatively, D is TRBD2 (6 bases). V was shortened by 1 base and J by 4 bases, with 6 bases between the two germline ends. The length of the CDR3 is 13 residues. CDR1 and CDR2 from the germline V gene are SGDLS and YYNGEE. The CDR3 region has the DNA TGTGCCAGCAGCGTAAGCGGGTACAATGAGCAGTTCTTC. Amino acid sequence: CASSVSGYNEQFF.

The CDR3, as DNA: TGTGCCAGCAGCCTCCCCGGGACTACTCTCACCGGGGAGCTGTTTTTT. Translation gives CASSLPGTTLTGELFF. The J gene is TRBJ2-2, the V gene TRBV7-6; 7 bases align to TRBD2. V trimming: 5 bases; J trimming: 4 bases; junction bases outside the gene matches: 10. This CDR3 contains 16 residues. Germline CDR1 SGHVS, CDR2 FNYEAQ.

This clone is a singleton in its sample. The chain uses TRBV19 and TRBJ1-2; 9 bases are a match to TRBD1. CDR1 and CDR2 (germline): LNHDA, SQIVND (reference sequence). There are 13 residues in the CDR3. The J segment lost 5 bases and the V segment lost 3 bases, leaving 1 base of the junction unmatched. As DNA, the CDR3 is TGTGCCAGTAGTATGGGACAGGGTTATGGCTACACCTTC. Its translation: CASSMGQGYGYTF.

This clone was seen a few times. The CDR3 DNA reads as TGTGCCAGCAGCCTTCAGAGCGGATCCTACGAGCAGTACTTC. Its translation is CASSLQSGSYEQYF. The chain recombines TRBV6-5 with TRBJ2-7; possible D gene TRBD2, 5 bases. Trimming took 6 bases from V and 1 from J, leaving 13 bases between them. Per the germline V gene, CDR1 is MNHEY and CDR2 is SVGAGI. This CDR3 comprises 14 residues.

The chain links TRBV28 to TRBJ2-7, with D perhaps TRBD2 (5 bases). The CDR3 runs to 15 residues. Trimming removed 2 bases at V and 2 bases at J, with 13 bases between. Germline lookup yields CDR1 MDHEN and CDR2 SYDVKM. DNA of the CDR3: TGTGCCAGCAGTTTAATTGCAGGAGGTGCCTACGAGCAGTACTTC. It encodes CASSLIAGGAYEQYF.

The V and J genes are TRBV5-1 and TRBJ1-2, with a tentative D call TRBD1 (6 bases). V lost 0 bases, J lost 2 bases, and 11 bases lay in between. The germline V gene encodes CDR1 SGHRS and CDR2 YFSETQ. This CDR3 region has 15 residues. This CDR3 is CASSLVGGGNYGYTF. The CDR3 coding sequence is TGCGCCAGCAGCTTGGTTGGGGGCGGAAACTATGGCTACACCTTC.

Remarks on this clone: Relative to the germline gene, one junction end is altered; a read error may explain this. V usage is TRBV3-1 (or the pseudogene TRBV3-2) and J usage is TRBJ2-7; D is unclear. The V gene's germline CDR1 is LGHDT and CDR2 YNNKEL (reference sequence). The CDR3 length is 12 residues. The CDR3 sequence: CASSQAGLEQYF. The CDR3 DNA is TGTGCCAGCAGTCAAGCAGGATTGGAGCAGTACTTC.

This rearrangement joins TRBV28 to TRBJ1-4; maybe TRBD1 (6 bases). The CDR3 is 14 residues long. Trimming cost V 5 bases and J 9 bases, with 16 bases left between them. Germline CDR1 reads MDHEN; CDR2 reads SYDVKM. CDR3 sequence (DNA): TGTGCCAGCAGTCGGACAGCAACTCTAAAAAAACTGTTTTTT. Protein product: CASSRTATLKKLFF.

This clone has only a few counts. The rearrangement joins TRBV4-3 to TRBJ2-2; no firm D call. The CDR3 runs 16 residues. V dropped 1 base and J dropped 9 bases, with 18 bases sitting between them. Germline CDR1 reads LGHNA; CDR2 reads YSLEER. CDR3 bases: TGCGCCAGCAGCCAAGGGAACCGACTGGTAATCAGGGAGCTGTTTTTT. It is translated as CASSQGNRLVIRELFF.

The V gene is TRBV5-1, the J gene TRBJ2-7, with 10 bases that match TRBD1. Per germline, CDR1 SGHRS and CDR2 YFSETQ. CDR3 size: 15 residues. V lost 2 bases and J lost 2; bases outside the gene matches: 4. The CDR3 region is CASSFRTGGTYEQYF. In DNA, the CDR3 is TGCGCCAGCAGCTTCCGGACAGGGGGGACCTACGAGCAGTACTTC.

This rearrangement joins TRBV6-5 to TRBJ2-1; 9 bases map to TRBD2. The ends lost 7 bases at V and 8 bases at J; junction bases unmatched: 12. Germline CDR1 MNHEY, CDR2 SVGAGI. This CDR3 is built from 15 residues. CDR3 bases: TGTGCCAGCACCTACCGTAGCGGGGGTGGGCATGAGCAGTTCTTC. Translation gives CASTYRSGGGHEQFF.

This chain links TRBV10-2 with TRBJ2-4; 9 bases line up with TRBD1. Germline lookup yields CDR1 WSHSY and CDR2 SAAADI. This CDR3 contains 13 residues. The V segment lost 8 bases and the J segment 8 bases; nucleotides outside the gene matches: 7. For the CDR3, the DNA is TGCGCCAGCCGCGACAGGGGGACGGACATTCAGTACTTC. Translated, it gives CASRDRGTDIQYF.

The chain is built from TRBV2 and TRBJ1-2; D possibly corresponds to TRBD1 (5 bases). Between the trimmed V and J ends, which lost 2 bases and 2 bases, there was a span of 12 bases. CDR1 is SNHLY, CDR2 FYNNEI, per germline. The CDR3 sequence is 15 residues long. The CDR3 here is CASSEQSAGNYGYTF. The CDR3 bases are TGTGCCAGCAGTGAACAATCAGCAGGGAACTATGGCTACACCTTC.

The chain recombines TRBV5-1 with TRBJ2-1; 9 nucleotides match TRBD2. The V segment lost 0 bases and the J segment 7 bases; nucleotides outside the gene matches: 5. The CDR3 has 15 residues. From germline, CDR1 is SGHRS and CDR2 YFSETQ. The CDR3: CASSLAVTSGNEQFF. CDR3 in DNA: TGCGCCAGCAGCTTGGCCGTCACTAGCGGGAATGAGCAGTTCTTC.

The genes are TRBV27 and TRBJ2-7, with a weak D call TRBD1 (5 bases). Germline V lookup: CDR1 MNHEY, CDR2 SMNVEV (reference sequence). CDR3 size: 14 residues. V lost 3 bases and J 0 bases, leaving 9 bases between the germline ends. The CDR3 nucleotides read TGTGCCAGCAGTTTCCAGGGTCCCTCCTACGAGCAGTACTTC. As protein: CASSFQGPSYEQYF.

CDR3 loop: CASSFRTSHTSSYEQYF. CDR3 DNA sequence: TGTGCCAGCAGTTTCCGGACTAGCCATACCAGCTCCTACGAGCAGTACTTC. The chain combines TRBV6-2 or TRBV6-3 with TRBJ2-7, with 8 positions matching TRBD2. The J segment lost 0 bases and the V segment lost 4 bases, leaving 11 bases of the junction unmatched. This CDR3 comprises 17 residues. CDR1 and CDR2 (germline): MNHEY, SVGEGT.

V usage is TRBV28 and J usage is TRBJ2-5, with D possibly TRBD1 on 5 matching bases. This CDR3 comprises 16 residues. Germline CDR1 and CDR2: MDHEN and SYDVKM. V was shortened by 6 bases and J by 1 base, with 18 bases between the two germline ends. In DNA form, the CDR3 reads TGTGCCAGCAGCCCCAGGGCTCGCCCTTTCCAAGAGACCCAGTACTTC. Translated, it gives CASSPRARPFQETQYF.